These 29 T cell receptor beta chains originate from one sample sequenced in a study of molecular identifiers for immune sequencing clone quantification listed by TCRdb under 2018. The method behind the library was PCR. TCRdb records NextSeq 500 as the sequencer. Using fastp trimming at Q25 and MiXCR clonotype assembly, TCRdb reanalyzed the public sequencing data and kept in-frame beta chains. All rows with the same CDR3 protein become a single entry with the most common DNA and genes. Within this sample are nearly 650,000 distinct CDR3 sequences, with about 25% of them counted one time only. The ten largest clones represent about 0.8% of the sample. The material sequenced was naive CD8+ T cells from blood, with Jurkat cell RNA spiked in. Sample cell subset or site, as interpreted from the label and publication: FACS-sorted CD8+CD4-CCR7+CD45RA+ naive T cells. All receptors derive from a human donor in good health. Some libraries in this study had Jurkat cell RNA spiked in.

This clonotype was seen more than once but under ten times. The V gene is TRBV7-9, the J gene TRBJ2-3, with 9 bases aligning to TRBD1. With 4 bases clipped from V and 2 bases from J, the junction kept 7 bases outside the gene matches. The CDR3 consists of 16 residues. CDR1 is SEHNR and CDR2 is FQNEAQ in the germline V gene (reference sequence). The DNA for the CDR3 is TGTGCCAGCAGCTCGACCGGGACAGGGTACACAGATACGCAGTATTTT. Translating gives CASSSTGTGYTDTQYF.

This clonotype was counted at least ten times. The chain joins TRBV6-5 to TRBJ2-7; TRBD2 is a possible D gene (5 bases). CDR1 MNHEY and CDR2 SVGAGI come from the germline V gene. Between the trimmed V and J ends, which lost 6 bases and 6 bases, there was a span of 21 bases. This CDR3 has 15 amino acids. CDR3 sequence reads: CASSYGELGQTEQYF. The CDR3 DNA follows: TGTGCCAGCAGCTACGGGGAGTTGGGTCAGACCGAGCAGTACTTC.

This clonotype showed up many times. The V and J genes are TRBV29-1 and TRBJ2-3; D remains ambiguous. Trimming cost V 5 bases and J 6 bases, with 6 bases left between them. Looked up from germline, CDR1 is SQVTM and CDR2 is ANQGSEA. The CDR3 sequence is 10 residues long. CDR3 protein: CSVMADTQYF. The CDR3 DNA sequence: TGCAGCGTTATGGCGGATACGCAGTATTTT.

This clonotype was picked up one time. This may be a read error, as it is one base from a much larger clone. This sequence joins TRBV2 and TRBJ2-2; D is possibly TRBD2 (6 bases). The CDR3 runs to 14 residues. CDR1 is SNHLY, CDR2 FYNNEI, per germline. The CDR3 protein is CANERQGGTGEPFF. CDR3 bases: TGTGCCAACGAAAGGCAGGGAGGCACCGGGGAGCCGTTTTTT. The full variable domain, with the rest looked up from reference TRBV2 and TRBJ2-2, is EPEVTQTPSHQVTQMGQEVILRCVPISNHLYFYWYRQILGQKVEFLVSFYNNEISEKSEIFDDQFSVERPDGSNFTLKIRSTKLEDSAMYFCANERQGGTGEPFFGEGSRLTVL.

The table lists this clonotype with a few counts. This chain joins TRBV7-8 and TRBJ2-2; possibly TRBD2 for D (5 bases). The CDR3 runs 15 residues. Trimming stripped 2 bases from V and 4 bases from J, with 11 bases between. Germline-derived CDR1 and CDR2 are SGHVS and FQNEAQ. The CDR3 loop is CASSLSGIGTGELFF. CDR3 in DNA: TGTGCCAGCAGCTTATCCGGGATCGGCACCGGGGAGCTGTTTTTT.

This clonotype occurred many times. The rearrangement uses TRBV15 and TRBJ1-3; D might be TRBD1 (6 bases). Germline loops: CDR1 LNHNV, CDR2 YYDKDF (reference sequence). V was trimmed by 3 bases and J by 1 base, leaving 13 bases between them. The CDR3 sequence is 16 residues long. The DNA for the CDR3 is TGTGCCACCAGCAGGCAGATACAGGGATCTGGAAACACCATATATTTT. Translated: CATSRQIQGSGNTIYF.

This chain connects TRBV6-6 to TRBJ2-7, with no clear D. CDR1 and CDR2 from the germline V gene are MNHNY and SVGAGI (reference sequence). The V end lost 0 bases, the J end lost 6 bases, and 15 bases lay between the germline ends. The CDR3 runs to 15 residues. This chain's CDR3 is CASSYSTPTHIEQYF. The CDR3 DNA sequence: TGTGCCAGCAGTTACTCTACTCCTACCCATATCGAGCAGTACTTC.

For this clonotype: With a much larger clone just one base away, this may be a read error. The chain joins TRBV6-1 to TRBJ2-7, with D unresolved. V lost 0 bases to trimming and J lost 0 bases, with 12 bases between them. CDR3 length: 16 amino acids. CDR1 is MNHNS, CDR2 SASEGT, per germline. CDR3 nucleotides: TGTGCCAGCAGTGAAGCCCGCAGCCCTAGCTCCTACGAGCAGTACTTC. This encodes CASSEARSPSSYEQYF.

A few counts support this clonotype. The V call is TRBV30, the J call TRBJ1-1; unclear D gene. This CDR3 contains 14 residues. Trimming removed 8 bases from V and 1 base from J, with 17 bases in between. Germline-derived CDR1 and CDR2 are GTSNPN and SVGIG (reference sequence). Here the CDR3 DNA reads TGTGCCCATGACGCTTATAGGGAGAACACTGAAGCTTTCTTT. It codes for CAHDAYRENTEAFF.

In its sample, this clonotype was seen many times. The chain carries TRBV19 and TRBJ2-3; D ambiguous. The CDR3 covers 12 residues. Trimming removed 3 bases at V and 4 bases at J, with 5 bases between. Germline CDR1 and CDR2: LNHDA and SQIVND (reference sequence). CDR3 protein: CASSIKADTQYF. The CDR3 DNA sequence: TGTGCCAGTAGTATCAAGGCAGATACGCAGTATTTT.

The chain uses TRBV9 and TRBJ2-2; the D is unclear. The germline CDR1 and CDR2 sequences are SGDLS and YYNGEE. This CDR3 contains 14 residues. The V end was cut by 3 bases, the J end by 0 bases, with 6 bases between. The CDR3 DNA is TGTGCCAGCAGCGACGAAACGAACACCGGGGAGCTGTTTTTT. It translates to CASSDETNTGELFF.

The chain combines TRBV12-5 with TRBJ1-4, with a weak D call TRBD1 (5 bases). This CDR3 region has 15 residues. The germline CDR1 and CDR2 sequences are LGHNT and FRNRAP. Between the trimmed V and J ends, which lost 6 bases and 7 bases, there was a span of 18 bases. In DNA, the CDR3 is TGTGCTAGTGGCGTTAACAGGCTGCCTGGTGAAAAACTGTTTTTT. This encodes CASGVNRLPGEKLFF.

The J gene is TRBJ2-3, the V gene TRBV4-3; 7 nucleotides align to TRBD2. The CDR3 is made up of 18 amino acids. Per the germline V gene, CDR1 is LGHNA and CDR2 is YSLEER. J lost 4 bases, V lost 0 bases, and 13 bases had no gene match. The CDR3, as DNA: TGCGCCAGCAGCCAAGATGGCGTCGGGGACTACGTCCCAGATACGCAGTATTTT. It codes for CASSQDGVGDYVPDTQYF.

A remark on this clonotype: Since a much larger clone is just one base distant, this may be a read error. The CDR3 sequence is CASRDSSNTGELYF. The CDR3 DNA reads as TGTGCCAGCAGAGATAGCAGTAACACCGGGGAGCTGTATTTT. V is TRBV6-2 or TRBV6-3 and J is TRBJ2-2; possible D gene TRBD2, 5 bases. This CDR3 is built from 14 residues. The germline CDR1 and CDR2 sequences are MNHEY and SVGEGT.

The sample holds a few counts of this clonotype. The chain employs TRBV12-3 or TRBV12-4 and TRBJ2-3; 10 bases map to TRBD1. V was clipped by 4 bases and J by 5 bases; unmatched bases: 3. This CDR3 comprises 14 residues. The CDR3 region has the DNA TGTGCCAGCAGTTGGACAGGGGGGAAAGATACGCAGTATTTT. Residues: CASSWTGGKDTQYF.

This rearrangement joins TRBV4-1 to TRBJ2-7; D is perhaps TRBD1 (5 bases). The germline V gene encodes CDR1 MGHRA and CDR2 YSYEKL. The CDR3 loop spans 12 amino acids. V lost 4 bases and J 6 bases, leaving 10 bases between the germline ends. CDR3 region: CASSPGSSEQYF. The CDR3 DNA sequence: TGCGCCAGCAGCCCAGGGTCAAGCGAGCAGTACTTC.

The chain links TRBV19 to TRBJ2-5, with D maybe TRBD2 (6 bases). V lost 7 bases and J lost 0, with 12 bases in between. CDR1 is LNHDA, CDR2 SQIVND, per germline (reference sequence). The length of the CDR3 is 14 residues. CDR3 nucleotides: TGTGCCAGTACCGACCGGGGGTACCAAGAGACCCAGTACTTC. It is translated as CASTDRGYQETQYF.

The chain recombines TRBV19 with TRBJ2-3, with D maybe TRBD2 (6 bases). CDR1 is LNHDA and CDR2 is SQIVND in the germline V gene (reference sequence). Trimming removed 7 bases at V and 4 bases at J, with 21 bases between. The CDR3 is 16 amino acids. The CDR3 sequence: CASTNRREINSDTQYF. For the CDR3, the DNA is TGTGCCAGTACCAACAGGAGGGAGATCAATTCAGATACGCAGTATTTT.

Only a few counts were recorded for this clonotype. The chain links TRBV19 to TRBJ2-6; 7 bases map to TRBD1. After removal of 4 bases from V and 0 bases from J, the junction contained 3 bases not matched to a gene. Germline V gives CDR1 LNHDA, CDR2 SQIVND (reference sequence). The CDR3 contains 16 residues. CDR3 DNA sequence: TGTGCCAGTAGTACGGGACAGCGCTCTGGGGCCAACGTCCTGACTTTC. This encodes CASSTGQRSGANVLTF.

This clonotype was counted ten times or more. The chain combines TRBV29-1 with TRBJ2-7; 8 bases agree with TRBD1. The CDR3 spans 14 residues. V lost 3 bases, J lost 3 bases, and 7 bases stayed unmatched. CDR1 and CDR2 (germline): SQVTM, ANQGSEA. CDR3 protein: CSVDKQGGGYEQYF. CDR3 nucleotide sequence: TGCAGCGTTGATAAACAGGGGGGAGGCTACGAGCAGTACTTC.

As to this clonotype: This sequence may be a read error, since a much larger clone differs from it by one base. This chain uses TRBV7-9 with TRBJ1-1, with D uncertain. CDR1 is SEHNR, CDR2 FQNEAQ, per germline (reference sequence). The V end lost 5 bases, the J end lost 0 bases, and 13 bases lay between the germline ends. The CDR3 has 15 amino acids. The CDR3, as DNA: TGTGCCAGCAGCCCACCGGGCAGCATGAACACTGAAGCTTTCTTT. It translates to CASSPPGSMNTEAFF.

This clonotype was seen a handful of times. The chain joins TRBV20-1 to TRBJ1-5; D remains ambiguous. This CDR3 region has 16 residues. V was trimmed by 0 bases and J by 0 bases, leaving 12 bases between them. Per germline, CDR1 DFQATT and CDR2 SNEGSKA (reference sequence). The CDR3 is CSARDVKSYSNQPQHF. The CDR3 DNA follows: TGCAGTGCTAGAGATGTGAAGTCATATAGCAATCAGCCCCAGCATTTT.

The chain links TRBV20-1 to TRBJ2-2, with TRBD2 matching over 10 bases. The length of the CDR3 is 19 residues. The trim removed 0 bases at V and 4 bases at J, leaving 14 bases unmatched. Germline V lookup: CDR1 DFQATT, CDR2 SNEGSKA (reference sequence). In DNA, the CDR3 is TGCAGTGCTAGAGATTTGAGACCTAGCGGGAGACGGGGCACCGGGGAGCTGTTTTTT. Its protein product is CSARDLRPSGRRGTGELFF.

This clonotype was counted between two and nine times. The chain recombines TRBV9 with TRBJ2-3; D remains ambiguous. Germline V CDR1 and CDR2: SGDLS, YYNGEE. V gave up 3 bases and J gave up 5 bases, with 7 bases separating them. The CDR3 covers 12 residues. The CDR3 sequence: CASSGVRDTQYF. In nucleotides, the CDR3 is TGTGCCAGCAGCGGGGTCAGAGATACGCAGTATTTT.

This clonotype was counted ten times or more. This chain connects TRBV28 to TRBJ2-7, with D tentatively TRBD1 (5 bases). The V end was cut by 5 bases, the J end by 0 bases, with 11 bases between. This CDR3 has 14 residues. Per the germline V gene, CDR1 is MDHEN and CDR2 is SYDVKM. CDR3 region: CASSLRQPSYEQYF. The CDR3 nucleotides are TGTGCCAGCAGTCTTAGACAGCCCTCCTACGAGCAGTACTTC.

This clonotype was observed many times. The gene calls are TRBV12-3 or TRBV12-4 and TRBJ2-3; D uncertain. CDR3 length: 13 amino acids. Deletions cut 10 bases from V and 0 bases from J, with 11 bases between. The CDR3 is CATQEHSTDTQYF. The CDR3, as DNA: TGTGCCACGCAGGAGCACAGCACAGATACGCAGTATTTT.

This clonotype was recorded a few times. J is TRBJ2-7 and V is TRBV4-3; tentatively, D is TRBD1 or TRBD2 (5 bases each). Trimming removed 3 bases at V and 3 bases at J, with 12 bases between. The CDR3 contains 14 residues. The germline CDR1 and CDR2 sequences are LGHNA and YSLEER. CDR3 residues: CASSQGRYFYEQYF. DNA of the CDR3: TGCGCCAGCAGCCAGGGACGCTATTTCTACGAGCAGTACTTC.

This clonotype was detected ten times or more. The chain joins TRBV5-1 to TRBJ2-7; maybe TRBD2 (6 bases). Germline V gene lookup returns CDR1 SGHRS and CDR2 YFSETQ. V shed 3 bases and J shed 2 bases, with 12 bases lying between them. This CDR3 contains 14 residues. This chain's CDR3 is CASSSDWGAYEQYF. DNA of the CDR3: TGCGCCAGCAGCTCCGACTGGGGGGCCTACGAGCAGTACTTC. Full variable domain (remainder filled in from reference TRBV5-1 and TRBJ2-7): KAGVTQTPRYLIKTRGQQVTLSCSPISGHRSVSWYQQTPGQGLQFLFEYFSETQRNKGNFPGRFSGRQFSNSRSEMNVSTLELGDSALYLCASSSDWGAYEQYFGPGTRLTVT.

This clonotype showed up just once. The chain is built from TRBV6-2 or TRBV6-3 and TRBJ2-7, with 10 bases identical to TRBD2. This CDR3 spans 13 amino acids. The germline CDR1 and CDR2 sequences are MNHEY and SVGEGT. Germline trimming cut 6 bases from V and 9 bases from J; bases unmatched to any gene: 8. The CDR3 sequence: CASRKGLASAQYF. CDR3 DNA sequence: TGTGCCAGCAGAAAGGGACTAGCGTCCGCGCAGTACTTC.